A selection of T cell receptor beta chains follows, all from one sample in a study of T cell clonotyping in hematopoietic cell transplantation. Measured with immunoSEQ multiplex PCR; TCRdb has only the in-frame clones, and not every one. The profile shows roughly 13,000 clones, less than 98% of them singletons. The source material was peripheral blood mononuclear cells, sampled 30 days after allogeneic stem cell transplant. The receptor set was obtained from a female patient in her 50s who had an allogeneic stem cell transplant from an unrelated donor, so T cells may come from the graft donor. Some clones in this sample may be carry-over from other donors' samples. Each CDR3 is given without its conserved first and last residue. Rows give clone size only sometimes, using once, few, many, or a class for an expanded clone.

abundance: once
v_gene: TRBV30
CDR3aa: AWTAYRGGPNEQF

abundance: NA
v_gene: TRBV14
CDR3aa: ASSQESLAGRWGETQY

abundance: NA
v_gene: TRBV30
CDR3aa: AWSVNRGRSLVTQY

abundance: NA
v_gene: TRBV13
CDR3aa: ASSPADTDTQY

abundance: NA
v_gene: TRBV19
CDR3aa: ASSMRGEQF

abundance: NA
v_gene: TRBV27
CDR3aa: ASSGRGTEAF

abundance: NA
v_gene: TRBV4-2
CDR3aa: ASSQDVGYNSPLH

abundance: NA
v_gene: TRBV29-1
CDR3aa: SVGNTEAF

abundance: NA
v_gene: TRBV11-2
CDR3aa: ASSSVRDGYGYT

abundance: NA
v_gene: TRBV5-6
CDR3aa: ASSFLDRGTGELF

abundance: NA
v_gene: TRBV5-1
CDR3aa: ASNSGSGELF

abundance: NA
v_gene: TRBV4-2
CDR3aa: ASSQTRTSGGGSYNEQF

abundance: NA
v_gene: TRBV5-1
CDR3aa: ASSLDPLRGDQETQY

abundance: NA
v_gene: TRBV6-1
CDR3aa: ASQGARVTEAF

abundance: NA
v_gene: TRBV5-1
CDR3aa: ASSFGSTDTQY

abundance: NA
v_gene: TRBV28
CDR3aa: ASRRTQGAQPQH

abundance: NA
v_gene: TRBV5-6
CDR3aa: ASSFNRASYEQY

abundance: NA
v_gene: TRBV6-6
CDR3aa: ASSSGTGMNTEAF

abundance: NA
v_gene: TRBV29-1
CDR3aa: SVLEGGGTEAF

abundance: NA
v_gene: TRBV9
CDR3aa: ASSLDSPNTGELF

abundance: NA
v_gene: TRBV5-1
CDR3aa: ASSFRGEMGQPQH

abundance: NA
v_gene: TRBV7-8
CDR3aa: ASSSTGTGMNTEAF

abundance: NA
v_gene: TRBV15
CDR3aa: ATSREMESSYNSPLH

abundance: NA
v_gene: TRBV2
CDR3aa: ASTLTSGGSYEQY

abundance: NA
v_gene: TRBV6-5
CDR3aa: ATTTRNLVTEAF

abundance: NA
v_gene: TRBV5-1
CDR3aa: ASSLAANTGGYT

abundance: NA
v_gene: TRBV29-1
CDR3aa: SVPQAGNTEAF

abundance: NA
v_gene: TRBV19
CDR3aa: ASSIQVRGPFLGNQPQH

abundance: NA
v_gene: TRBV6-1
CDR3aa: ASSTNYGYT

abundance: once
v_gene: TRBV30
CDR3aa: AWSAGVSNQPQH

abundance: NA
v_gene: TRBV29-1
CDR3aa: SVASLGGGGYT

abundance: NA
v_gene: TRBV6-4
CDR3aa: ASSVQGDSPLH

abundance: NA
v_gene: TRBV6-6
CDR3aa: ASSNGGGYEQY

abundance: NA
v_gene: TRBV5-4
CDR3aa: ASSWGTGAYEQY

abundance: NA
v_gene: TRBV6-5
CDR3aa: ASRPQRGWSGEQY

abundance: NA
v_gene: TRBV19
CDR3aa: ASSITGTPNYGYT

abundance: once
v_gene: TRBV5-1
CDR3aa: ASSPDAGGNTIY

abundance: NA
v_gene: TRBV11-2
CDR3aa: ASLGSSYEQY

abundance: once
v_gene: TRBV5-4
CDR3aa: ASSGLQGVTEAF